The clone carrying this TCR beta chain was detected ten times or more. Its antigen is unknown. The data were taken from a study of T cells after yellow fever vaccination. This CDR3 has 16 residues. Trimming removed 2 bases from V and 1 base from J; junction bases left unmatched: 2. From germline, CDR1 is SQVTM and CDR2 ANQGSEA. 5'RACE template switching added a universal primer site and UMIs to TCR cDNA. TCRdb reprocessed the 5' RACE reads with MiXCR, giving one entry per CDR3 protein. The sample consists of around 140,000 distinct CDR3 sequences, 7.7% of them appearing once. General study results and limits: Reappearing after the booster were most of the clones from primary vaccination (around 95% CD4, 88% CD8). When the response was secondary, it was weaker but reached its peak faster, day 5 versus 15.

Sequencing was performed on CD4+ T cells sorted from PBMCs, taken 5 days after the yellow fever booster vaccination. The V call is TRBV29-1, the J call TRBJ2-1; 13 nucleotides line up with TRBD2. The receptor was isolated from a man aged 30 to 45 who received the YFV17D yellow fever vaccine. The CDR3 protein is CSVERTSGSSYNEQFF. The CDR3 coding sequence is TGCAGCGTTGAAAGGACTAGCGGGAGTTCCTACAATGAGCAGTTCTTC.